A selection of T cell receptor beta chains follows, all from one sample in a study of a mutant IDH1 vaccine in newly diagnosed glioma. Which antigens these TCRs recognize remains unknown. Only in-frame clones appear in the TCRdb table, and some are missing; sequencing was by immunoSEQ multiplex PCR. The table lists about 34,000 clones, just under 90% of them singletons, with about 12% in the top ten. Sequencing used PBMCs, obtained from a glioma patient whose treatment included an IDH1 peptide vaccine. The receptor set was obtained from a woman aged 25 to 39 with glioma. Both conserved end residues are part of each CDR3. The D gene is left open where the match is weak. Rows may omit the clone size; those that give it use once, few, many or a size class.

>.|TRBJ2-1|.|TRBV4-1
TGCGCCAGCCAAGGACCAGGCGGTGGTAATGAGCAGTTCTTC
CASQGPGGGNEQFF
>.|TRBJ2-2|.|TRBV5-1
TGCGCCAGCAGCCCCTACAGGGCCGGGGAGCTGTTTTTT
CASSPYRAGELFF
>.|TRBJ2-1|TRBD1|TRBV29-1
TGCAGCGGAAACAGGGGAAATGAGCAGTTCTTC
CSGNRGNEQFF
>.|TRBJ1-5|.|TRBV5-6
TGTGCCAGCAGCTTGGGTGAACAGCCCCAGCATTTT
CASSLGEQPQHF
>.|TRBJ2-7|.|TRBV6-1
TGTGCCAGCAGTGAAGCCCCAGGGTGGGACTACGAGCAGTACTTC
CASSEAPGWDYEQYF
>.|TRBJ2-3|TRBD1|TRBV5-6
TGTGCCAGCAGCTTGGCTTACCCCCCGGGACAGGGCACAGATACGCAGTATTTT
CASSLAYPPGQGTDTQYF
>.|TRBJ2-6|.|TRBV25-1
TGTGCCAGCAGTGAGGTGGCTGGGGCCAACGTCCTGACTTTC
CASSEVAGANVLTF
>.|TRBJ2-1|TRBD2|TRBV14
TGTGCCAGCAGCCAAGACGCGGGGACTAGCGGCTTCTACAATGAGCAGTTCTTC
CASSQDAGTSGFYNEQFF
>.|TRBJ1-2|.|TRBV5-1
TGCGCCAGCAGCAGGACGGGGTTGGATGGCTACACCTTC
CASSRTGLDGYTF
>.|TRBJ2-7|.|TRBV7-2
TGTGCCAGCAGCTTTGGGACGGGGCAGTACTTC
CASSFGTGQYF
>.|TRBJ1-1|.|TRBV6-5
TGTGCCAGCAGTGCCTACGGGGGCTTGAACACTGAAGCTTTCTTT
CASSAYGGLNTEAFF
>.|TRBJ1-4|.|TRBV21-1
TGTGCCAGCACGACAGTAGGCAATGAAAAACTGTTTTTT
CASTTVGNEKLFF
>.|TRBJ1-1|.|TRBV5-1
TGCGCCAGCAGCACGGACACTGAAGCTTTCTTT
CASSTDTEAFF
>.|TRBJ2-3|.|TRBV4-1
TGCGCCAGCAGCCAAAGTGTTAACGGGGACTGCACAGATACGCAGTATTTT
CASSQSVNGDCTDTQYF
>.|TRBJ2-7|.|TRBV21-1
TGTGCCAGCAGCAACGGAAAACCAGAGGGGGGCAGGGTGCACGAGCAGTACTTC
CASSNGKPEGGRVHEQYF
>.|TRBJ1-1|.|TRBV30
TGTGCCTGGAGCCCCAACCGGAACACTGAAGCTTTCTTT
CAWSPNRNTEAFF
>.|TRBJ1-5|.|TRBV4-1
TGCGCCAGCAGCCCGGGCCGGCCATTAAGGTCAGGTCAGCCCCAGCATTTT
CASSPGRPLRSGQPQHF
>few|TRBJ1-2|.|TRBV7-2
TGTGCCAGCAGAGTCGCGGGCGGTGGTTATGGCTACACCTTC
CASRVAGGGYGYTF
>.|TRBJ2-3|.|TRBV5-6
TGTGCCAGCAGCTTGGAGGCGGGGAACACAGATACGCAGTATTTT
CASSLEAGNTDTQYF
>.|TRBJ1-6|.|TRBV6-5
TGTGCCAGCACCCAAACTAGGTTCTCAAATTCACCCCTCCACTTT
CASTQTRFSNSPLHF
>.|TRBJ2-5|.|TRBV7-9
TGTGCCAGCGGAACCACAGGGGAGACCCAGTACTTC
CASGTTGETQYF
>few|TRBJ1-6|TRBD1|TRBV6-6
TGTGCCAGCAGCTTAACAGGGGAAAATTCACCCCTCCACTTT
CASSLTGENSPLHF
>.|TRBJ1-2|TRBD1|TRBV6-5
TGTGCCAGCGGGATGGACAGGGCCCCCTATGGCTACACCTTC
CASGMDRAPYGYTF
>.|TRBJ2-7|.|TRBV5-4
TGTGCCAGCAGCTTCTCCTCCGGACAGTTGATCTACGAGCAGTACTTC
CASSFSSGQLIYEQYF
>.|TRBJ2-5|.|TRBV29-1
TGCAGCGTTAGTTCTGCAGGGTCGGGAGAGACCCAGTACTTC
CSVSSAGSGETQYF
>.|TRBJ1-1|.|TRBV4-1
TGCGCCAGCAGCCAAGACCGACAGTACACTGAAGCTTTCTTT
CASSQDRQYTEAFF
>medium-sized|TRBJ2-5|TRBD1|TRBV5-6
TGTGCCAGCAGCTCTAGACAGGGGGAACAAGAGACCCAGTACTTC
CASSSRQGEQETQYF
>few|TRBJ1-3|.|TRBV5-1
TGCGCCAGCAGCTCCGCTAGCTCTGGAAACACCATATATTTT
CASSSASSGNTIYF
>.|TRBJ2-5|TRBD1|TRBV29-1
TGCAGCGCTCCCGGACAGGTAGAGGAGACCCAGTACTTC
CSAPGQVEETQYF
>.|TRBJ2-6|.|TRBV5-4
TGTGCCAGCAGGGGGACTGGGGCCAACGTCCTGACTTTC
CASRGTGANVLTF
>.|TRBJ1-3|TRBD1|TRBV9
TGTGCCAGCAGCGTTGGGACAGGGCCCCTCTCTGGAAACACCATATATTTT
CASSVGTGPLSGNTIYF
>once|TRBJ2-1|TRBD1|TRBV5-6
TGTGCCAGCAGCCTAGGGGGCCCAGGGCGGAATGAGCAGTTCTTC
CASSLGGPGRNEQFF
>.|TRBJ1-3|TRBD1|TRBV10-3
TGTGCCATCAGTACGACAGGGTCTGGAAACACCATATATTTT
CAISTTGSGNTIYF
>.|TRBJ2-7|TRBD2|TRBV2
TGTGCCAGCAGTGTAGAAGGGACTAGCGGGGGCAGCATCTTCGAGCAGTACTTC
CASSVEGTSGGSIFEQYF
>.|TRBJ2-7|TRBD2|TRBV18
TGTGCCAGCTCACCACCCGGGGGGGAATACGAGCAGTACTTC
CASSPPGGEYEQYF
>.|TRBJ1-5|TRBD1|TRBV4-2
TGTGCCAGCAGCCAAGTCGAAGACAGGGGCACTACATATCAGCCCCAGCATTTT
CASSQVEDRGTTYQPQHF
>.|TRBJ1-1|.|TRBV2
TGTGCCAGCACCAGGGACATATTGGACACTGAAGCTTTCTTT
CASTRDILDTEAFF
>.|TRBJ2-5|TRBD1|TRBV11-2
TGTGCCAGCAGCCCCAGTGCACGCCGGGACAGCCAAGAGACCCAGTACTTC
CASSPSARRDSQETQYF
>once|TRBJ1-2|TRBD1|TRBV27
TGTGCCAGCAGTTTAAAGACAGGGTTAAGCTACACCTTC
CASSLKTGLSYTF
>once|TRBJ2-4|.|TRBV5-6
TGTGCCAGCAGCTTTTCGGTCAAAAACATTCAGTACTTC
CASSFSVKNIQYF
>.|TRBJ2-1|.|TRBV9
TGTGCCAGCAGCTCGAGGGTCTATGAGCAGTTCTTC
CASSSRVYEQFF
>.|TRBJ2-7|.|TRBV6-1
TGTGCCAGCAGTACGGGACCCCCCTACGAGCAGTACTTC
CASSTGPPYEQYF
>.|TRBJ2-4|.|TRBV6-5
TGTGCCAGCGGGAGTGTTGACAGGAAAAACATTCAGTACTTC
CASGSVDRKNIQYF